Below, 19 T cell receptor beta chains from the same sample are listed, as sequenced in a study of cytomegalovirus exposure and HLA in healthy donors. Method: immunoSEQ multiplex PCR; TCRdb's copy keeps in-frame clones and lacks some. The data hold hundreds of thousands of clones, with over 75% observed a single time. Sequencing was performed on PBMCs. These receptors were obtained from a woman aged 18-29 years in good health and CMV-seropositive.

The chain has TRBV5-1 and TRBJ2-3; 7 bases are shared with TRBD2. V lost 3 bases, J lost 1 base, and 8 bases stayed unmatched. Germline CDR1 is SGHRS and CDR2 is YFSETQ. The CDR3 length is 16 residues. The CDR3 reads CASSSCGRECTDTQYF. CDR3 nucleotides: TGCGCCAGCAGCTCATGTGGGCGGGAGTGCACAGATACGCAGTATTTT.

This clone was counted a single time. The chain carries TRBV27 and TRBJ1-2, with D hard to call. Trimming removed 5 bases from V and 8 bases from J, with 24 bases in between. Germline CDR1 reads MNHEY; CDR2 reads SMNVEV (reference sequence). The CDR3 runs to 16 residues. The CDR3 spells CASSPSSGWRFGGYTF. CDR3 in DNA: TGTGCCAGCAGTCCTTCTTCTGGGTGGCGGTTCGGGGGCTACACCTTC.

V usage is TRBV7-2 and J usage is TRBJ2-7, with 12 bases fitting TRBD2. The germline V gene has CDR1 SGHTA and CDR2 FQGNSA. V was pared by 5 bases and J by 2 bases, with 16 bases of the junction left unmatched. The CDR3 totals 19 residues. CDR3 in DNA: TGTGCCAGCAGCCAAGCCCCCCACGGACTAGCGGGAATGACCTACGAGCAGTACTTC. It is translated as CASSQAPHGLAGMTYEQYF.

CDR3 sequence: CAWSASTSGNSEQYF. The CDR3 coding sequence is TGTGCCTGGAGTGCCTCAACTAGCGGGAATTCCGAGCAGTACTTC. V gene TRBV30 combines with J gene TRBJ2-7; TRBD2 aligns across 10 bases. The CDR3 extends over 15 amino acids. V lost 1 base and J lost 6; bases outside the gene matches: 9. In germline, CDR1 is GTSNPN, CDR2 SVGIG (reference sequence).

The rearrangement joins TRBV5-1 to TRBJ1-2; no reliable D call. The CDR3 runs 15 residues. CDR1 and CDR2 from the germline V gene are SGHRS and YFSETQ. V gave up 0 bases and J gave up 1 base, with 10 bases separating them. The CDR3 protein is CASSLGPRNNYGYTF. The CDR3 region has the DNA TGCGCCAGCAGCTTGGGTCCCCGTAATAACTATGGCTACACCTTC. Variable domain in full (rest from reference TRBV5-1 and TRBJ1-2): KAGVTQTPRYLIKTRGQQVTLSCSPISGHRSVSWYQQTPGQGLQFLFEYFSETQRNKGNFPGRFSGRQFSNSRSEMNVSTLELGDSALYLCASSLGPRNNYGYTFGSGTRLTVV.

V gene TRBV6-5 combines with J gene TRBJ1-2; TRBD1 is a possible D gene (5 bases). Germline CDR1 is MNHEY and CDR2 is SVGAGI. Trimming removed 0 bases from V and 8 bases from J, with 16 bases in between. This CDR3 has 15 residues. Here the CDR3 reads CASSYSGRDGSGYTF. CDR3 coding DNA: TGTGCCAGCAGTTACTCCGGCAGGGATGGCTCCGGCTACACCTTC.

The genes are TRBV5-4 and TRBJ1-2, with D perhaps matching TRBD1 (5 bases). This CDR3 is 13 amino acids long. The germline V and J ends were trimmed by 2 bases and 3 bases, with 8 bases remaining between them. In germline, CDR1 is SGHNT, CDR2 YYREEE (reference sequence). CDR3: CASSFQGYYGYTF. CDR3 DNA sequence: TGTGCCAGCAGCTTTCAGGGTTACTATGGCTACACCTTC.

The chain combines TRBV27 with TRBJ1-5; TRBD1 agrees at 9 bases. The V and J ends lost 2 bases and 9 bases, in that order; junction bases with no gene match: 5. Germline V gene lookup returns CDR1 MNHEY and CDR2 SMNVEV (reference sequence). CDR3 length: 14 amino acids. The CDR3 sequence: CASSLRQGVAPQHF. Written as DNA, the CDR3 is TGTGCCAGCAGTTTAAGACAGGGGGTAGCGCCCCAGCATTTT.

The rearrangement links TRBV5-1 to TRBJ2-3; TRBD2 might be the D (6 bases). Trimming left V 4 bases short and J 4 bases short, with 10 bases between. CDR3 length equals 13 residues. CDR1 is SGHRS and CDR2 is YFSETQ in the germline V gene. This chain's CDR3 is CASSQTSPDTQYF. DNA for the CDR3: TGCGCCAGCAGCCAGACTAGTCCAGATACGCAGTATTTT.

The V gene is TRBV29-1, the J gene TRBJ2-2; a weak D match, TRBD1 (6 bases). Germline lookup yields CDR1 SQVTM and CDR2 ANQGSEA. The CDR3 covers 15 residues. Trimming stripped 7 bases from V and 1 base from J, with 16 bases between. The CDR3 sequence: CSAVSGERNTGELFF. The CDR3 DNA reads as TGCAGCGCCGTGTCAGGGGAGAGGAACACCGGGGAGCTGTTTTTT.

V and J are TRBV2 and TRBJ1-1; D not certain. CDR1 and CDR2 from the germline V gene are SNHLY and FYNNEI. Trimming stripped 10 bases from V and 1 base from J, with 16 bases between. CDR3 length: 14 residues. The CDR3 here is CATSAAARNTEAFF. The CDR3, as DNA: TGTGCCACCTCCGCCGCGGCTAGGAACACTGAAGCTTTCTTT.

The chain employs TRBV11-1 and TRBJ2-7; D is unclear. The CDR3 spans 16 residues. Germline CDR1 and CDR2: SGHAT and FQDESV (reference sequence). V dropped 4 bases and J dropped 4 bases, with 20 bases sitting between them. The CDR3 is CASSSSLTGSSYEQYF. As DNA, the CDR3 is TGTGCCAGCAGCTCCTCCTTAACCGGGTCGTCATACGAGCAGTACTTC.

V is TRBV5-6 and J is TRBJ2-7; the match to TRBD1 covers 8 bases. This CDR3 spans 14 amino acids. J lost 7 bases, V lost 0 bases, and 6 bases had no gene match. Germline-derived CDR1 and CDR2 are SGHDT and YYEEEE. CDR3 residues: CASSLEWTGSEQYF. CDR3 in DNA: TGTGCCAGCAGCTTGGAGTGGACAGGGAGTGAGCAGTACTTC.

The chain has TRBV11-2 and TRBJ2-5; the D gene is possibly TRBD1 (5 bases). The CDR3 covers 13 residues. Looked up from germline, CDR1 is SGHAT and CDR2 is FQNNGV. V lost 6 bases, J lost 5 bases, and 13 bases lay in between. CDR3 sequence: CASRSKGAETQYF. The CDR3 region has the DNA TGTGCCAGCAGATCAAAAGGGGCGGAGACCCAGTACTTC.

The V gene is TRBV6-5, the J gene TRBJ2-1; 7 bases map to TRBD1. In germline, CDR1 is MNHEY, CDR2 SVGAGI. J gave up 4 bases and V 6 bases, and 6 bases lay outside the gene matches. The CDR3 runs 14 residues. The CDR3 reads CASRRDSLYNEQFF. Here the CDR3 DNA reads TGTGCCAGCAGACGGGACAGCCTATACAATGAGCAGTTCTTC.

This clone was detected ten times or more. V and J are TRBV7-9 and TRBJ2-5, with a possible D match to TRBD2 (7 bases). Germline CDR1 and CDR2: SEHNR and FQNEAQ (reference sequence). V was shortened by 5 bases and J by 1 base, with 14 bases between the two germline ends. This CDR3 has 15 residues. In nucleotides, the CDR3 is TGTGCCAGCAGCGACGGGGGGCAGGGCCAAGAGACCCAGTACTTC. This sequence encodes CASSDGGQGQETQYF.

The chain carries TRBV5-8 and TRBJ2-7; TRBD1 matches 7 bases. Germline assignment: CDR1 SGHTS and CDR2 YDEGEE. The length of the CDR3 is 15 residues. The V gene end was trimmed by 0 bases and the J gene end by 0 bases; junction bases not matched to a gene: 3. The CDR3 reads CASSLGQGFSYEQYF. The CDR3 DNA reads TGTGCCAGCAGCTTGGGACAGGGCTTCTCCTACGAGCAGTACTTC.

The chain employs TRBV13 and TRBJ2-7, with D possibly TRBD2 on 5 matching bases. Germline CDR1 and CDR2: PRHDT and FYEKMQ (reference sequence). The CDR3 is made up of 15 amino acids. The V and J ends lost 5 bases and 0 bases respectively, with 14 bases between them. CDR3 amino acids: CASSPPLARSYEQYF. As DNA, the CDR3 is TGTGCCAGCAGCCCACCCTTAGCGCGCTCCTACGAGCAGTACTTC.

This clone came up once. The CDR3 sequence: CASSSTDRGGREQYF. CDR3 nucleotide sequence: TGTGCCAGCAGCTCAACGGACAGGGGAGGTCGAGAGCAGTACTTC. This chain joins TRBV5-4 and TRBJ2-7; the match to TRBD1 covers 9 bases. The germline gives CDR1 SGHNT, CDR2 YYREEE (reference sequence). V lost 3 bases, J lost 7 bases, and 11 bases stayed unmatched. The CDR3 is 15 amino acids.